A single sample gave rise to the 2 T cell receptor beta chains below, sequenced in a study of beta chain features in type 1 diabetes. For these receptors, no antigen is known. Sequencing targeted expressed TCRB transcripts, as all isolated RNA had been reverse transcribed. Profiled with immunoSEQ multiplex PCR; TCRdb holds only in-frame clones, not every one. The sample has 200,000 to 300,000 clones, about a tenth seen once; the top ten hold around 0.017%. Study observations and caveats: Moderately but significantly shorter TCRB CDR3s were found in Type 1 diabetes patients in all four CD4+ subsets.

The sequenced sample consisted of naive CD4+ T cells from blood. The source is a man aged 30 to 39 with type 1 diabetes.

This clone was detected a few times. This rearrangement joins TRBV4-1 to TRBJ2-1; 9 bases match TRBD2. V lost 3 bases to trimming and J lost 4 bases; unmatched junction nucleotides: 7. The CDR3 length is 16 residues. Germline CDR1 and CDR2: MGHRA and YSYEKL. The CDR3 region is CASSHPGTSRYNEQFF. The CDR3 DNA is TGCGCCAGCAGCCACCCTGGGACTAGCCGATACAATGAGCAGTTCTTC.

Note on this clone: Other nucleotide sequences from this sample produce the same CDR3. V and J are TRBV9 and TRBJ1-1, with 10 bases identical to TRBD1. V shed 4 bases, J shed 3 bases, and the junction held 6 bases outside the gene matches. Germline V CDR1 and CDR2: SGDLS, YYNGEE. This CDR3 has 15 amino acids. DNA of the CDR3: TGTGCCAGCAGCCCTCGGGACAGGGGAGACACTGAAGCTTTCTTT. Translating gives CASSPRDRGDTEAFF. Complete variable domain (other parts from reference TRBV9 and TRBJ1-1): DSGVTQTPKHLITATGQRVTLRCSPRSGDLSVYWYQQSLDQGLQFLIQYYNGEERAKGNILERFSAQQFPDLHSELNLSSLELGDSALYFCASSPRDRGDTEAFFGQGTRLTVV.